This TCR beta chain was sequenced in a study of response to subunit inactivated influenza vaccine. Trimming removed 6 bases from V and 2 bases from J, with 17 bases in between. Germline CDR1 SQVTM, CDR2 ANQGSEA. The CDR3 loop spans 14 amino acids. Notes on the study in general: Only a handful of new T cells, the authors suggested, are recruited with each seasonal influenza vaccination.

A few counts support this clonotype. Its antigen is as yet unknown. From the RT-PCR reads, TCRdb called clonotypes with MiXCR, one entry per CDR3 protein. The repertoire consists of 500,000 to 750,000 distinct CDR3 sequences, with roughly 15% occurring once and the leading ten covering around 10%. The V call is TRBV29-1, the J call TRBJ2-7, with D perhaps assigned TRBD1 or TRBD2 (5 bases each). This TCR came from a man aged 45-60 years who received an inactivated influenza vaccine. The material sequenced was PBMCs from blood, taken 11 to 12 days after vaccination. The DNA for the CDR3 is TGCAGCGTGGTAGCCGGGGCCGGAACCTACGAGCAGTACTTC. It translates to CSVVAGAGTYEQYF.